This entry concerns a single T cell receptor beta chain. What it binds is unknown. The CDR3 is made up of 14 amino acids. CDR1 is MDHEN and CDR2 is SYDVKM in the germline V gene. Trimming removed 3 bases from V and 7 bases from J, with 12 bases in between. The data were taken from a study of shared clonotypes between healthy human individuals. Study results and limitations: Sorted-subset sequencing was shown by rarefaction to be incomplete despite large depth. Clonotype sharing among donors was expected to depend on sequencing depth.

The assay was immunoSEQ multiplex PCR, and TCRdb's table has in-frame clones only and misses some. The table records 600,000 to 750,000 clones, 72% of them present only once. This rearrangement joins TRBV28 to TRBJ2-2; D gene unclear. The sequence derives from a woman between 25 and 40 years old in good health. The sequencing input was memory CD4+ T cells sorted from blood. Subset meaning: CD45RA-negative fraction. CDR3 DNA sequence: TGTGCCAGCAGTTTTCGGCTAGACGGCGGGGAGCTGTTTTTT. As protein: CASSFRLDGGELFF.